The entry below gives a single T cell receptor (beta chain) sequence along with its context. The assay was immunoSEQ multiplex PCR, and TCRdb's table has in-frame clones only and misses some. The sample shows about 190,000 clones, approximately 84% of them seen only once. Germline CDR1 reads MNHEY; CDR2 reads SVGAGI. The CDR3 length is 14 residues. The V and J ends lost 6 bases and 1 base respectively, with 13 bases between them. These data come from a study of blood T cell repertoires in COVID-19. Living in roughly 23 US areas, the participants were between roughly 18 and 95 years of age. Allocation to cohorts depended on clinical history reported by the participants.

The sequence was obtained from a woman in her 30s who had recovered from COVID-19. V is TRBV6-5 and J is TRBJ2-7, with TRBD1 as a possible D gene (6 bases). The sample consisted of PBMCs or T cells enriched from blood (not recorded which). The CDR3 DNA reads as TGTGCCAGCAGACAGGGCAGTGCGTCCTACGAGCAGTACTTC. Translating it yields CASRQGSASYEQYF.